Listed below are T cell receptor beta chains from one sample, sequenced in a study of blood T cell repertoires in COVID-19. Here immunoSEQ multiplex PCR was the method, and the copy in TCRdb shows in-frame clones only, minus some. The table includes approximately 60,000 clones, more than 75% detected once. Sequenced input: peripheral blood. Receptors were obtained from a woman aged 80 or older with acute or convalescent COVID-19. Each CDR3 is given with its conserved first and last residue. Fields, in order: D gene, V gene, J gene, CDR3 protein, CDR3 DNA. D genes are given only for firm matches.

D: -; V: TRBV5-8; J: TRBJ1-1; CDR3: CASSLVARGNTEAFF; DNA: TGTGCCAGCAGCTTGGTGGCCAGGGGGAACACTGAAGCTTTCTTT
D: -; V: TRBV19; J: TRBJ2-4; CDR3: CASSRRGGGAKNIQYF; DNA: TGTGCCAGTAGTAGGAGGGGAGGGGGAGCCAAAAACATTCAGTACTTC
D: -; V: TRBV7-6; J: TRBJ1-5; CDR3: CASSLGSGQPQHF; DNA: TGTGCCAGCAGCTTAGGATCAGGCCAGCCCCAGCATTTT
D: -; V: TRBV5-1; J: TRBJ1-1; CDR3: CASSPTPDWSNTEAFF; DNA: TGCGCCAGCAGTCCCACGCCTGACTGGTCGAACACTGAAGCTTTCTTT
D: -; V: TRBV19; J: TRBJ2-5; CDR3: CASSSRDQETQYF; DNA: TGTGCCAGTAGTTCACGGGACCAAGAGACCCAGTACTTC
D: TRBD1; V: TRBV7-6; J: TRBJ2-7; CDR3: CASSPGQLSYEQYF; DNA: TGTGCCAGCAGCCCGGGACAGCTCTCCTACGAGCAGTACTTC
D: -; V: TRBV7-8; J: TRBJ2-2; CDR3: CASSLVRESGELFF; DNA: TGTGCCAGCAGCTTAGTCCGGGAGTCCGGGGAGCTGTTTTTT
D: TRBD1; V: TRBV7-9; J: TRBJ2-1; CDR3: CASSVGTGQQFF; DNA: TGTGCCAGCAGCGTCGGGACAGGGCAGCAGTTCTTC
D: -; V: TRBV2; J: TRBJ2-5; CDR3: CASSGRRTGTTGQRWETQYF; DNA: TGTGCCAGCAGCGGAAGAAGGACGGGGACAACGGGTCAGAGGTGGGAGACCCAGTACTTC
D: -; V: TRBV4-1; J: TRBJ2-7; CDR3: CASSQGDMTLYSYEQYF; DNA: TGCGCCAGCAGCCAAGGGGACATGACCCTTTACTCCTACGAGCAGTACTTC